This T cell receptor (beta chain) was found in a study of blood T cell repertoires in COVID-19. Study background: Sources were T cells, B-cell-depleted T cells, or PBMCs; the material itself was cDNA or gDNA.

V lost 5 bases to trimming and J lost 3 bases; unmatched junction nucleotides: 13. Looked up from germline, CDR1 is SGDLS and CDR2 is YYNGEE. The CDR3 is 18 residues long. Original analysis: Scientists estimated how many nucleated cells there were by amplifying reference gene primers. Some clones are missing from TCRdb's copy, which holds only in-frame ones; the method was immunoSEQ multiplex PCR. The V and J calls and the clone size are those of that table, but D and trimming were determined from the DNA. Among 150,000 to 200,000 clones listed, roughly 86% were seen once. This receptor was obtained from a man aged 65-85 years with acute or convalescent COVID-19. The sequencing sample was made of peripheral blood. The chain is built from TRBV9 and TRBJ2-2, with 10 bases matching TRBD1. CDR3 DNA: TGTGCCAGCAGAGCCGGACAGGGGGGGTATATCGACACCGGGGAGCTGTTTTTT. Its translation: CASRAGQGGYIDTGELFF.